This paragraph reports one T cell receptor (beta chain). Its cognate antigen is unknown. This record belongs to a study of T cell responses to AZD1222 COVID-19 vaccine. Study-level findings and limits: Repertoire sampling happened only post peak T cell response. Spike-specific TCR breadth and depth grew following two AZD1222 doses. With dominance at 160-218 and 743-854, vaccine-associated CD4 TCRs spanned spike.

Sequenced by immunoSEQ multiplex PCR; TCRdb stores in-frame clones only, minus some. The profile shows some 120,000 clones, approximately 83% of them singletons. The CDR3 covers 16 residues. Looked up from germline, CDR1 is LGHDT and CDR2 is YNNKEL (reference sequence). V gave up 4 bases and J gave up 2 bases, with 16 bases separating them. This receptor was identified in an adult in good health. The J gene is TRBJ2-3, the V gene TRBV3-1 (or the pseudogene TRBV3-2); the D gene is possibly TRBD2 (7 bases). The sample here was peripheral blood, taken on day 0 of MenACWY control vaccination. The CDR3 here is CASSRLAGAATDTQYF. The CDR3, as DNA: TGTGCCAGCAGCCGACTGGCGGGGGCCGCCACAGATACGCAGTATTTT.